What follows are 17 T cell receptor beta chains derived from one specimen sequenced in a study of PD-1 blockade in classical Hodgkin lymphoma. Every patient relapsed after autologous stem cell transplantation, and brentuximab vedotin exposure varied. Produced via immunoSEQ multiplex PCR; TCRdb's table is partial and in-frame only. The table includes about 97,000 clones, 75% to 90% detected once. Here the sequenced sample was peripheral blood mononuclear cells (PBMCs), taken at baseline. These receptors were taken from a human donor with classical Hodgkin lymphoma.

This clone was detected a few times. The CDR3 region is CATSRDLVEQYF. CDR3 bases: TGTGCCACCAGCAGAGATTTGGTCGAGCAGTACTTC. This chain connects TRBV15 to TRBJ2-7, with no clear D. The CDR3 loop spans 12 amino acids. Trimming stripped 0 bases from V and 6 bases from J, with 6 bases between. Germline loops: CDR1 LNHNV, CDR2 YYDKDF (reference sequence).

This chain links TRBV5-4 with TRBJ2-3; 8 nucleotides agree with TRBD1. The CDR3 contains 12 residues. Trimming removed 7 bases from V and 3 bases from J; junction bases left unmatched: 1. CDR1 and CDR2 from the germline V gene are SGHNT and YYREEE (reference sequence). This chain's CDR3 is CASGTGTDTQYF. The CDR3 nucleotides read TGTGCCAGCGGGACAGGAACAGATACGCAGTATTTT.

V is TRBV5-8 and J is TRBJ1-5; D not resolved. Germline V gene sequence: CDR1 SGHTS, CDR2 YDEGEE. V was cut by 4 bases and J by 3 bases, with 14 bases left in between. The CDR3 contains 15 residues. The CDR3 DNA follows: TGTGCCAGCAGCGTCCTGAGGCGGGACAATCAGCCCCAGCATTTT. It specifies CASSVLRRDNQPQHF. The full variable domain, its missing parts supplied by reference TRBV5-8 and TRBJ1-5, is EAGVTQSPTHLIKTRGQQATLRCSPISGHTSVYWYQQALGLGLQFLLWYDEGEERNRGNFPPRFSGRQFPNYSSELNVNALELEDSALYLCASSVLRRDNQPQHFGDGTRLSIL.

The rearrangement joins TRBV7-3 to TRBJ2-7, with 7 bases matching TRBD1. Germline CDR1 SGHTA, CDR2 FQGTGA. The CDR3 contains 15 residues. V lost 3 bases, J lost 4 bases, and 9 bases stayed unmatched. CDR3 bases: TGTGCCAGCAGCTTGATAGGGGACAGCCTTTACGAGCAGTACTTC. This encodes CASSLIGDSLYEQYF.

The rearrangement joins TRBV6-1 to TRBJ2-5, with D perhaps assigned TRBD1 or TRBD2 (5 bases each). There are 14 residues in the CDR3. Germline V gene data show CDR1 as MNHNS and CDR2 as SASEGT. V was clipped by 0 bases and J by 9 bases, with 14 bases between them. The CDR3 DNA is TGTGCCAGCAGTGAAGCGCGCAGTCTGGGGGCCCAGTACTTC. This gives the protein CASSEARSLGAQYF.

This chain connects TRBV7-9 to TRBJ1-1, with a weak D call TRBD1 (5 bases). Trimming cost V 1 base and J 2 bases, with 8 bases left between them. The CDR3 spans 14 residues. Per the germline V gene, CDR1 is SEHNR and CDR2 is FQNEAQ (reference sequence). CDR3 protein: CASSLGQSNTEAFF. The CDR3 DNA follows: TGTGCCAGCAGCTTAGGACAGAGTAACACTGAAGCTTTCTTT.

This clone was detected only once. This rearrangement joins TRBV10-3 to TRBJ2-1; no definite D call. V lost 8 bases, J lost 0 bases, and 5 bases lay in between. The CDR3 sequence is 12 residues long. Germline V gives CDR1 ENHRY, CDR2 SYGVKD. CDR3 nucleotide sequence: TGTGCCATCGGAAACTCCTACAATGAGCAGTTCTTC. Encoded protein: CAIGNSYNEQFF.

Worth noting for this clone: Other nucleotide sequences from this sample produce the same CDR3. The chain combines TRBV11-2 with TRBJ2-5; D unresolved. Trimming cost V 5 bases and J 1 base, with 11 bases left between them. The CDR3 length is 14 residues. CDR1 is SGHAT and CDR2 is FQNNGV in the germline V gene. This CDR3 is CASSPRTRQETQYF. Written as DNA, the CDR3 is TGTGCCAGCAGCCCCCGGACGCGCCAAGAGACCCAGTACTTC.

Here the CDR3 reads CANRASSRYNEQFF. The CDR3 DNA is TGTGCCAACAGAGCTTCCAGCCGATACAATGAGCAGTTCTTC. The gene calls are TRBV2 and TRBJ2-1; D remains ambiguous. The CDR3 covers 14 residues. The V and J ends lost 10 bases and 4 bases respectively, with 17 bases between them. Per germline, CDR1 SNHLY and CDR2 FYNNEI.

The chain joins TRBV30 to TRBJ2-7; D possibly corresponds to TRBD2 (5 bases). The V and J ends lost 2 bases and 7 bases respectively, with 15 bases between them. CDR3 size: 13 residues. Germline V gene data show CDR1 as GTSNPN and CDR2 as SVGIG (reference sequence). In nucleotides, the CDR3 is TGTGCCTGGAGTTTACTGGGAGTAGGGGAGCAGTACTTC. It is translated as CAWSLLGVGEQYF.

This chain uses TRBV6-6 with TRBJ2-5, with no clear D. The CDR3 consists of 12 residues. V lost 6 bases and J lost 5, with 10 bases in between. Germline-derived CDR1 and CDR2 are MNHNY and SVGAGI (reference sequence). CDR3 residues: CASSLLLETQYF. CDR3 coding DNA: TGTGCCAGCAGCTTACTCTTGGAGACCCAGTACTTC.

The chain links TRBV9 to TRBJ2-6; the match to TRBD2 covers 9 bases. Looked up from germline, CDR1 is SGDLS and CDR2 is YYNGEE. The CDR3 contains 17 residues. V dropped 4 bases and J dropped 4; count of bases not matched to a gene: 9. CDR3 residues: CASSPLAGVGGANVLTF. DNA for the CDR3: TGTGCCAGCAGCCCTTTAGCGGGAGTAGGAGGGGCCAACGTCCTGACTTTC. Drawing the rest from reference TRBV9 and TRBJ2-6, the complete variable domain is DSGVTQTPKHLITATGQRVTLRCSPRSGDLSVYWYQQSLDQGLQFLIQYYNGEERAKGNILERFSAQQFPDLHSELNLSSLELGDSALYFCASSPLAGVGGANVLTFGAGSRLTVL.

The chain combines TRBV6-5 with TRBJ2-1, with a possible D match to TRBD1 (6 bases). V was trimmed by 4 bases and J by 9 bases, leaving 19 bases between them. Germline V gene sequence: CDR1 MNHEY, CDR2 SVGAGI. The CDR3 extends over 15 amino acids. The CDR3 loop is CASSSRAREGGEQFF. The DNA of the CDR3 is TGTGCCAGCAGTTCCCGGGCCAGGGAAGGGGGTGAGCAGTTCTTC.

Of note for this clone: At the DNA level, this CDR3 is encoded by other sequences in the same sample as well. V and J are TRBV7-2 and TRBJ2-7, with D perhaps matching TRBD2 (6 bases). The V gene's germline CDR1 is SGHTA and CDR2 FQGNSA. V was trimmed by 6 bases and J by 4 bases, leaving 7 bases between them. The CDR3 covers 11 residues. Here the CDR3 reads CASSRGYEQYF. The CDR3 coding sequence is TGTGCCAGCAGTCGGGGGTACGAGCAGTACTTC.

V is TRBV6-5 and J is TRBJ1-1, with 8 bases aligning to TRBD1. The ends lost 4 bases at V and 4 bases at J; junction bases unmatched: 2. This CDR3 is built from 13 residues. Germline V CDR1 and CDR2: MNHEY, SVGAGI. The CDR3 nucleotides are TGTGCCAGCAGTTCCACAGGGGGCACTGAAGCTTTCTTT. Amino acid sequence: CASSSTGGTEAFF.

The CDR3 spells CASSTGGTIHEQFF. CDR3 nucleotides: TGTGCCAGTAGTACAGGTGGCACTATACATGAGCAGTTCTTC. The rearrangement links TRBV19 to TRBJ2-1; D ambiguous. V was pared by 4 bases and J by 8 bases, with 15 bases between. Germline CDR1 LNHDA, CDR2 SQIVND (reference sequence). This CDR3 spans 14 amino acids.

The V gene is TRBV9, the J gene TRBJ1-2; D gene ambiguous. The CDR3 extends over 15 amino acids. Trimming pared 0 bases from V and 4 bases from J, leaving 13 bases between. CDR1 is SGDLS and CDR2 is YYNGEE in the germline V gene. CDR3 sequence (DNA): TGTGCCAGCAGCGTAGACCATTCGGGAGGCTATGGCTACACCTTC. Translating it yields CASSVDHSGGYGYTF.